This T cell receptor beta chain was found in a study of monozygotic twins with inflammatory bowel disease. General study points: On the inverse Simpson index, IBD patients scored lower for TCRbeta diversity than healthy co-twins.

UMIs that included a 6-nucleotide sample barcode were added by template switching, which took place during cDNA synthesis. Two rounds of nested PCR, of around 16 and 10 cycles, were run on TCRalpha and TCRbeta cDNA. No DNA is given; TCRdb re-called the 5' RACE reads and lists each CDR3 protein once. The table lists more than 350,000 distinct CDR3 sequences. No T cells were sorted before total RNA was taken from whole blood. Germline CDR1 reads SGHRS; CDR2 reads YFSETQ. The CDR3 is 14 residues long. Of note for this clonotype: Its antigen remains unidentified.

Sequenced input: blood. The receptor was isolated from a human donor with ulcerative colitis or Crohn's disease, or a healthy co-twin of an affected twin (not recorded which). The V gene is TRBV5-1, the J gene TRBJ2-7; checking the TCRdb D call of TRBD1 is not possible without DNA. The CDR3 loop is CASSLGPGSYEQYF.